Listed below are T cell receptor beta chains from one sample, sequenced in a study of T cells in Graves' hyperthyroidism and ophthalmopathy. One entry per CDR3 protein, called by TCRdb with MiXCR from the multiplex PCR reads. The sample records under 700,000 distinct CDR3 sequences, around 46% being singletons. Sequencing input: peripheral blood or thyroid tissue (not recorded which). Source of these receptors: a woman under 30 with Graves' hyperthyroidism. The CDR3 runs from the conserved cysteine through the conserved F or W. The order of the fields is clone size, J gene, D gene, V gene, CDR3 DNA, CDR3 protein. The D gene is left open where the match is weak. A clone size is listed for some rows: how often the clone was seen (once, few, many), or a class if it is expanded.

NA TRBJ1-5 NA TRBV20-1 TGCAGTGCTAGAGGGGGGGAGGACGGACACAATAGCAATCAGCCCCAGCATTTT CSARGGEDGHNSNQPQHF
NA TRBJ2-7 NA TRBV7-8 TGTGCCAGCAGCTTAGATCCAGGACAGGAGCAGTACTTC CASSLDPGQEQYF
NA TRBJ2-7 TRBD1 TRBV19 TGTGCCAGTAGTGCTTTTGGGACAGTCTCCTACGAGCAGTACTTC CASSAFGTVSYEQYF
few TRBJ1-5 NA TRBV19 TGTGCCAGTAGTATCCCCAACAGGGTCGGATATCTCCAGCATTTT CASSIPNRVGYLQHF
NA TRBJ2-7 NA TRBV19 TGTGCCAGTAGTATTCCACTGTTCTACGAGCAGTACTTC CASSIPLFYEQYF
many TRBJ2-7 NA TRBV29-1 TGCAGCGTTGTTAGGTACAATGAGCAGTACTTC CSVVRYNEQYF
many TRBJ1-6 TRBD1 TRBV25-1 TGTGCCAGCAGTGCCCTCGCCGGGACAGGGGGATCACCCCTCCACTTT CASSALAGTGGSPLHF
many TRBJ1-5 NA TRBV9 TGTGCCAGCAGCGTAGATGGCAATCAGCCCCAGCATTTT CASSVDGNQPQHF
NA TRBJ2-7 TRBD1 TRBV29-1 TGCAGCGTCGAATTACTCGGGACAGGGAACTACGAGCAGTACTTC CSVELLGTGNYEQYF
NA TRBJ1-2 NA TRBV20-1 TGCAGTGCTCTCGGGGGGGATAACTATGGCTACACCTTC CSALGGDNYGYTF
few TRBJ1-2 NA TRBV7-2 TGTGCCAGCAGCTTAGCTTGGGGCTATGGCTACACCTTC CASSLAWGYGYTF
NA TRBJ1-5 NA TRBV2 TGTGCCAGCAGGACAGCCGGAATCCAGCCCCAGCATTTT CASRTAGIQPQHF
NA TRBJ2-2 NA TRBV5-1 TGCGCCAGCAGCCAAGATGGCCACACCGGGGAGCTGTTTTTT CASSQDGHTGELFF
few TRBJ2-3 NA TRBV19 TGTGCCAGTAGTACCACCGCGGGGACAGATACGCAGTATTTT CASSTTAGTDTQYF
many TRBJ1-4 NA TRBV29-1 TGCAGCGTACGGAGGGGGGAGGGTGAAAAACTGTTTTTT CSVRRGEGEKLFF
NA TRBJ2-6 NA TRBV9 TGTGCCAGCAGCGTCCTTGGGGCCAACGTCCTGACTTTC CASSVLGANVLTF
NA TRBJ1-1 NA TRBV7-2 TGTGCCGGCAGCCAAGTCCGGGGAAACACTGAAGCTTTCTTT CAGSQVRGNTEAFF
NA TRBJ2-2 TRBD2 TRBV24-1 TGTGCCACCAGTGATGCGACTAGCGGGAGAATCGGGGAGCTGTTTTTT CATSDATSGRIGELFF
few TRBJ2-5 TRBD2 TRBV7-8 TGTGCCACTATGGGGACTAGCCGGGGACAAGAGACCCAGTACTTC CATMGTSRGQETQYF
few TRBJ1-1 NA TRBV7-9 TGTGCCAGCAGCCCCGGTTTCGGGGGACTGAACACTGAAGCTTTCTTT CASSPGFGGLNTEAFF
NA TRBJ2-5 NA TRBV19 TGTGCCAGTAGTAGATGGATACAAGAGACCCAGTACTTC CASSRWIQETQYF
NA TRBJ2-2 NA TRBV29-1 TGCAGCGTTGGAGGGCAGGGAGGCACTGGGGAGCTGTTTTTT CSVGGQGGTGELFF
NA TRBJ2-7 NA TRBV9 TGTGCCAGCAGCCAAGATCGGTTGGGCAGGGCCTACGAGCAGTACTTC CASSQDRLGRAYEQYF
NA TRBJ1-2 TRBD1 TRBV29-1 TGCAGCTTATCGGCAGGGGGTTACTATGGCTACACCTTC CSLSAGGYYGYTF
NA TRBJ2-3 NA TRBV24-1 TGTGCCACCAGTGACCCATGGAGGTCCCATGAGCAGTATTTT CATSDPWRSHEQYF
NA TRBJ1-2 TRBD1 TRBV29-1 TGCAGCGGTCGACAGGGGCGGTATGGCTACACCTTC CSGRQGRYGYTF
NA TRBJ2-2 TRBD2 TRBV29-1 TGCAGCGTTGTGACTAGCGGGAGGGCCGGGGAGCTGTTTTTT CSVVTSGRAGELFF
NA TRBJ1-1 NA TRBV9 TGTGCCAGCAGCGGGGGCGGGGGGCAGGTCACTGAAGCTTTCTTT CASSGGGGQVTEAFF
NA TRBJ1-5 TRBD1 TRBV7-8 TGTGCCAGCAGCTTAACAGGGGATGGTTCGAGCAATCAGCCCCAGCATTTT CASSLTGDGSSNQPQHF
few TRBJ2-5 NA TRBV18 TGTGCCAGCTCACCACGGATGGAAGAGACCCAGTACTTC CASSPRMEETQYF
NA TRBJ1-1 NA TRBV7-2 TGTGCCAGCAGCTTCCTGAGACACACCCGGGGCACTGAAGCTTTCTTT CASSFLRHTRGTEAFF
NA TRBJ2-7 TRBD2 TRBV25-1 TGTGCCAGCCGTGGGACTAGCGGCTACGAGCAGTACTTC CASRGTSGYEQYF
NA TRBJ1-6 TRBD1 TRBV15 TGTGCCACCAGCAGCTTAGTTAGGGGACAGGCTTCACCCCTCCACTTT CATSSLVRGQASPLHF
NA TRBJ2-2 NA TRBV7-8 TGTGCCAGCGCCGGTGGGGTGAACACCGGGGAGCTGTTTTTT CASAGGVNTGELFF
NA TRBJ1-6 NA TRBV9 TGTGCCAGCAGCGTAGACGATAAGGAGGGAGGACCCCTCCACTTT CASSVDDKEGGPLHF
NA TRBJ1-6 TRBD1 TRBV2 TGTGCCAGCAGTGGAGAACAGGGGGCTAATTCACCCCTCCACTTT CASSGEQGANSPLHF
NA TRBJ1-6 TRBD1 TRBV12-3/TRBV12-4 TGTGCCAGCAGTTTAGAGGGACAGCTTAATTCACCCCTCCACTTT CASSLEGQLNSPLHF
NA TRBJ2-5 TRBD2 TRBV20-1 TGCAGTGCTAGAGATGTGCTAGCGGGTAGGAAAAAGACCCAGTACTTC CSARDVLAGRKKTQYF
few TRBJ2-7 NA TRBV7-8 TGTGCCAGCAGCTTAGAGGGCGGCGCTTCGGAGCAGTACTTC CASSLEGGASEQYF
many TRBJ1-2 TRBD1 TRBV29-1 TGCAGCGTTGAACGTACAGGGGGTGGCTATGGCTACACCTTC CSVERTGGGYGYTF
NA TRBJ2-5 TRBD2 TRBV7-1 TGTGCCAGCAGTCCTCAGCGGGACCCACAAGAGACCCAGTACTTC CASSPQRDPQETQYF
NA TRBJ2-5 NA TRBV10-3 TGTGCCAGCAGTGATCGGGTGGGGGGGCAGGTGACCCAGTACTTC CASSDRVGGQVTQYF
NA TRBJ1-6 TRBD1 TRBV19 TGTGCCAGTGTCACAGGGACAGGAAGGTCACCCCTCCACTTT CASVTGTGRSPLHF
many TRBJ1-5 NA TRBV19 TGTGCCAGTAGTATAGACAGGGGAGGCAATCAGCCCCAGCATTTT CASSIDRGGNQPQHF
NA TRBJ2-7 NA TRBV9 TGTGCCAGCAGCAAGACAGGAACCCCTTACGAGCAGTACTTC CASSKTGTPYEQYF
many TRBJ2-5 TRBD1 TRBV7-6 TGTGCCAGCAGCTACGGACAGGGCGGAGAGACCCAGTACTTC CASSYGQGGETQYF
few TRBJ2-5 TRBD2 TRBV9 TGTGCCAGCACCCAGTCCGCTAGCGGGATAGAGACCCAGTACTTC CASTQSASGIETQYF
NA TRBJ2-5 NA TRBV7-9 TGTGCCAGCAGCTTATCGGATCAAGAGACCCAGTACTTC CASSLSDQETQYF
once TRBJ1-2 NA TRBV15 TGTGCCTGGAGTACCGCGGACTATAGCTACACCTTC CAWSTADYSYTF
many TRBJ2-2 NA TRBV29-1 TGCAGCGTTGAGTACGGGCCCGGGGAGCTGTTTTTT CSVEYGPGELFF
many TRBJ2-2 NA TRBV7-3 TGTGCCAGCAGCCCAAGCAGGGAGGCCGGGGAGCTGTTTTTT CASSPSREAGELFF
once TRBJ2-6 NA TRBV20-1 TGCAGTGCTCCCGGACGGACTTTC CSAPGRTF